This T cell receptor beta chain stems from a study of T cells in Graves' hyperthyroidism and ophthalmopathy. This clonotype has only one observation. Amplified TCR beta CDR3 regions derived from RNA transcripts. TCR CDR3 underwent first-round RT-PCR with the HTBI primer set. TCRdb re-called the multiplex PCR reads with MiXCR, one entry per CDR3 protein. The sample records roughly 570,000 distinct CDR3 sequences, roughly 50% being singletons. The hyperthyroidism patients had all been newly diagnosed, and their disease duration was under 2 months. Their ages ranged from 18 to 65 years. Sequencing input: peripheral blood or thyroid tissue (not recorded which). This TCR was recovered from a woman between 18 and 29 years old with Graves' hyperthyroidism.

CDR3 protein: CASSVLTSYEQYF. The CDR3 nucleotides are TGTGCCAGCAGCGTCCTCACTAGCTACGAGCAGTACTTC. The gene calls are TRBV7-9 and TRBJ2-7; possibly TRBD2 for D (5 bases). The length of the CDR3 is 13 residues. V was trimmed by 5 bases and J by 3 bases, leaving 11 bases between them. Germline-derived CDR1 and CDR2 are SEHNR and FQNEAQ (reference sequence). The variable domain in full, with the rest retrieved from reference TRBV7-9 and TRBJ2-7, is DTGVSQNPRHKITKRGQNVTFRCDPISEHNRLYWYRQTLGQGPEFLTYFQNEAQLEKSRLLSDRFSAERPKGSFSTLEIQRTEQGDSAMYLCASSVLTSYEQYFGPGTRLTVT.